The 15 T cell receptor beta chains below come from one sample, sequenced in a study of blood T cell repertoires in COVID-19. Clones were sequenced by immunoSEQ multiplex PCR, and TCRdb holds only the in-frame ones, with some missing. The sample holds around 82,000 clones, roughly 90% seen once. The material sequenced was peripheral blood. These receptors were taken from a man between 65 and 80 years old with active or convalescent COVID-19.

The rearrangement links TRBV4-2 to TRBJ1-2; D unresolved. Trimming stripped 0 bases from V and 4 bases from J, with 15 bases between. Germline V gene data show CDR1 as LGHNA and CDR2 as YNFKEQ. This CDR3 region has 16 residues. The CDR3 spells CASSQDEGSRGYGYTF. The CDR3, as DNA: TGTGCCAGCAGCCAAGATGAGGGTTCCAGAGGCTATGGCTACACCTTC.

CDR3 DNA sequence: TGCGCCAGCAGCGAAGGTTGGAGTCCGAGCAATCAGCCCCAGCATTTT. Its translation is CASSEGWSPSNQPQHF. V and J are TRBV4-1 and TRBJ1-5; D not resolved. This CDR3 has 16 residues. From germline, CDR1 is MGHRA and CDR2 YSYEKL. Trimming cost V 5 bases and J 1 base, with 15 bases left between them.

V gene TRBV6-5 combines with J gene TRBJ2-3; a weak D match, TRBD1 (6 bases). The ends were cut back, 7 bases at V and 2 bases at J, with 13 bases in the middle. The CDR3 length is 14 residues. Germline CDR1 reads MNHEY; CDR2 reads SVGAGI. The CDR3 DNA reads TGTGCCAGCACAGACAGGTTCCCCACAGATACGCAGTATTTT. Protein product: CASTDRFPTDTQYF.

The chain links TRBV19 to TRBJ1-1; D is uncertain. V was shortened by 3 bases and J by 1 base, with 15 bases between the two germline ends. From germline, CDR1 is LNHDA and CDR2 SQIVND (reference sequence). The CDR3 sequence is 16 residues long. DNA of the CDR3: TGTGCCAGTAGTATCGCGAGCCGAGGATGGAACACTGAAGCTTTCTTT. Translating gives CASSIASRGWNTEAFF.

CDR3 sequence: CASSFRGGDTEAFF. The CDR3 nucleotides are TGTGCCAGCAGTTTTAGGGGGGGGGACACTGAAGCTTTCTTT. The rearrangement uses TRBV28 and TRBJ1-1; D may be TRBD1 (6 bases). The CDR3 length is 14 residues. Trimming took 3 bases from V and 3 from J, leaving 11 bases between them. CDR1 is MDHEN, CDR2 SYDVKM, per germline.

The CDR3 here is CASSLGGYYYEQYF. CDR3 nucleotides: TGTGCCAGCAGCTTGGGGGGATACTACTACGAGCAGTACTTC. J is TRBJ2-7 and V is TRBV7-2; a weak D match, TRBD2 (6 bases). This CDR3 is built from 14 residues. V was cut by 3 bases and J by 3 bases, with 12 bases left in between. Germline values: CDR1 SGHTA, CDR2 FQGNSA.

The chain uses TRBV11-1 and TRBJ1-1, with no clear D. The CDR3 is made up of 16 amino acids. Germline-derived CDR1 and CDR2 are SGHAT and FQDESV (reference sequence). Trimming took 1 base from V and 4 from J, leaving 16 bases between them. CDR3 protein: CASSLVGTSRGTEAFF. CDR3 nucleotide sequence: TGTGCCAGCAGCTTAGTGGGAACTTCCCGGGGCACTGAAGCTTTCTTT.

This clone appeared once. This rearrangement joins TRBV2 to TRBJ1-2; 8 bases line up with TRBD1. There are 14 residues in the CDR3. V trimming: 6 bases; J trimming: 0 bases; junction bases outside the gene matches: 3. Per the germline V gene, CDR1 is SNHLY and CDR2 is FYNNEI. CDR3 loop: CASSGQGANYGYTF. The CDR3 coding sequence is TGTGCCAGCAGCGGACAGGGCGCTAACTATGGCTACACCTTC.

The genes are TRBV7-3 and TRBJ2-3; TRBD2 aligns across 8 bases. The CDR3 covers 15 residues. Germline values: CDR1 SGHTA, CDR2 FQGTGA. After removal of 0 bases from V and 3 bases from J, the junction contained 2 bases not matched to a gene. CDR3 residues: CASSLTGGATDTQYF. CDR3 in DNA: TGTGCCAGCAGCTTAACCGGGGGGGCAACAGATACGCAGTATTTT.

The CDR3 DNA follows: TGTGCCAGCAGCCTAAGCGGGGGGAGCACAGATACGCAGTATTTT. This encodes CASSLSGGSTDTQYF. The chain links TRBV9 to TRBJ2-3; 9 nucleotides agree with TRBD2. The germline CDR1 and CDR2 sequences are SGDLS and YYNGEE. This CDR3 is built from 15 residues. Trimming at V came to 4 bases and at J to 0 bases, leaving 3 bases not matched to a gene.

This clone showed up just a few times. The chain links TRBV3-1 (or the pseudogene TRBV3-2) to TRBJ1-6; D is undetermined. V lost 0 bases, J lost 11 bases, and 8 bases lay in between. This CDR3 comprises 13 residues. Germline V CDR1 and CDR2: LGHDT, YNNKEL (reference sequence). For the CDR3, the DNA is TGTGCCAGCAGCCAAGAGGACTCGACACCCCTCCACTTT. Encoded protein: CASSQEDSTPLHF.

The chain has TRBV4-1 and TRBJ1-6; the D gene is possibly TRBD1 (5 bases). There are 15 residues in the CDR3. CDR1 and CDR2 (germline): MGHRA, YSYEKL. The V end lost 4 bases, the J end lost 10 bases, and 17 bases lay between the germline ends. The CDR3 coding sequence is TGCGCCAGCAGCCTGCCCAGGGAGCGGGGATCACCCCTCCACTTT. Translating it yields CASSLPRERGSPLHF.

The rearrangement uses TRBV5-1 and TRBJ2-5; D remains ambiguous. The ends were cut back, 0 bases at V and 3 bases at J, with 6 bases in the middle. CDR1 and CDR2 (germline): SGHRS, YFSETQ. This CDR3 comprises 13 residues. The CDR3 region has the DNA TGCGCCAGCAGCTTGGGGCCTGAAGAGACCCAGTACTTC. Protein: CASSLGPEETQYF. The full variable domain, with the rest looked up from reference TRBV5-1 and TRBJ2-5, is KAGVTQTPRYLIKTRGQQVTLSCSPISGHRSVSWYQQTPGQGLQFLFEYFSETQRNKGNFPGRFSGRQFSNSRSEMNVSTLELGDSALYLCASSLGPEETQYFGPGTRLLVL.

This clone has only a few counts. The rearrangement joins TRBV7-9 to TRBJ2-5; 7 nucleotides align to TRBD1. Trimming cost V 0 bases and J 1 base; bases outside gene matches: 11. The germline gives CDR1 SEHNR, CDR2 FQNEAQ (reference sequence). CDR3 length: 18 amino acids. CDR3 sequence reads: CASSLATPARDSQETQYF. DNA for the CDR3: TGTGCCAGCAGCTTAGCGACCCCCGCACGGGACAGCCAAGAGACCCAGTACTTC.

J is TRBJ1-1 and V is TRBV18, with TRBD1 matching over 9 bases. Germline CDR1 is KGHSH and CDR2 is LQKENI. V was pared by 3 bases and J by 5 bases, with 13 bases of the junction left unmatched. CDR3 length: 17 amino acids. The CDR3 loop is CASSPMDRGIVGTEAFF. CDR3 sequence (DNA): TGTGCCAGCTCACCTATGGACAGGGGAATAGTCGGGACTGAAGCTTTCTTT.